This TCR beta chain was observed in a study of cytomegalovirus exposure and HLA in healthy donors. The CDR3 is 14 residues long. Germline V gene lookup returns CDR1 SGHTA and CDR2 FQGNSA. V shed 7 bases and J shed 7 bases, with 19 bases lying between them. The repertoire was sequenced with immunoSEQ multiplex PCR; TCRdb's copy has only in-frame clones and lacks some. Altogether over 200,000 clones are present, around 88% being singletons, with the ten largest covering about 2.7%. This clonotype was sampled from a woman aged 18-29 years in good health and CMV-seronegative. This chain uses TRBV7-2 with TRBJ1-2; D gene unclear. Sequencing was performed on PBMCs. The CDR3 region has the DNA TGTGCCAGCAACCTAGACGAGGTAATAGGTGGCTACACCTTC. Its protein is CASNLDEVIGGYTF.